Listed below are T cell receptor beta chains from one sample, sequenced in a study of beta chain features in type 1 diabetes. Data came from immunoSEQ multiplex PCR; TCRdb stores just in-frame clones and leaves some out. This sample has roughly 400,000 clones, with about 15% found just once. Sequencing was carried out using naive CD4+ T cells from blood. These receptors were obtained from a woman under 30 in good health. CDR3s include the opening cysteine and the closing phenylalanine or tryptophan. A D gene is named only where the DNA matches it firmly. Clone size appears in some rows only: once, few, many, or a class for an expanded clone.

D,J,V,size,CDR3,DNA
NA,TRBJ1-4,TRBV28,few,CASSLWSEKLFF,TGTGCCAGCAGTTTATGGAGTGAAAAACTGTTTTTT
TRBD2,TRBJ2-7,TRBV7-2,few,CASSSITSGGTYEQYF,TGTGCCAGCAGCTCAATAACTAGCGGGGGCACCTACGAGCAGTACTTC
NA,TRBJ2-7,TRBV28,few,CASSRLRTATYEQYF,TGTGCCAGCAGCCGGCTTCGGACAGCCACCTACGAGCAGTACTTC
TRBD1,TRBJ2-3,TRBV29-1,NA,CSVDLGQGPDTQYF,TGCAGCGTTGACCTCGGACAGGGGCCAGATACGCAGTATTTT
NA,TRBJ1-1,TRBV14,few,CASSQDRGMNTEAFF,TGTGCCAGCAGCCAAGATAGGGGGATGAACACTGAAGCTTTCTTT
NA,TRBJ1-1,TRBV7-2,NA,CASSPRRNTEAFF,TGTGCCAGCAGCCCCCGGAGGAACACTGAAGCTTTCTTT
TRBD1,TRBJ2-1,TRBV10-3,few,CAISLRQGKHEQFF,TGTGCCATCAGCTTACGACAGGGGAAGCATGAGCAGTTCTTC
NA,TRBJ2-5,TRBV7-9,NA,CASSTGRGAQETQYF,TGTGCCAGCAGCACTGGACGGGGGGCACAAGAGACCCAGTACTTC
NA,TRBJ1-2,TRBV5-1,NA,CASKSASANYGYTF,TGCGCCAGCAAATCCGCCAGCGCTAACTATGGCTACACCTTC
TRBD1,TRBJ1-4,TRBV25-1,NA,CASTTRQGLKLFF,TGTGCCAGCACTACCCGACAGGGACTAAAACTGTTTTTT
TRBD2,TRBJ2-1,TRBV10-3,few,CAITKSGTSGYNEQFF,TGTGCCATCACCAAGTCCGGGACTAGCGGCTACAATGAGCAGTTCTTC
TRBD2,TRBJ2-7,TRBV7-3,NA,CASSFSGRDPYEQYF,TGTGCCAGCAGCTTTAGCGGGAGGGACCCCTACGAGCAGTACTTC
NA,TRBJ2-7,TRBV10-3,NA,CAISPPSYEQYF,TGTGCCATCAGTCCTCCCTCCTACGAGCAGTACTTC
NA,TRBJ2-1,TRBV28,few,CASSSPGLGEHNEQFF,TGTGCCAGCAGTTCTCCGGGCCTAGGGGAACACAATGAGCAGTTCTTC
TRBD2,TRBJ2-1,TRBV28,NA,CASSPGTRRYNEQFF,TGTGCCAGCAGTCCCGGGACTAGGCGGTACAATGAGCAGTTCTTC
NA,TRBJ2-4,TRBV30,NA,CAWTLQVAKNIQYF,TGTGCCTGGACCCTTCAGGTAGCCAAAAACATTCAGTACTTC
NA,TRBJ1-1,TRBV7-9,NA,CASSLEVGGAEAFF,TGTGCCAGCAGCTTAGAGGTCGGAGGGGCTGAAGCTTTCTTT
NA,TRBJ2-5,TRBV7-7,NA,CASSTRGGGETQYF,TGTGCCAGCAGCACCCGGGGAGGGGGAGAGACCCAGTACTTC
NA,TRBJ2-5,TRBV5-4,NA,CASSLVSGQETQYF,TGTGCCAGCAGCTTGGTATCGGGCCAAGAGACCCAGTACTTC
NA,TRBJ2-6,TRBV2,few,CASTPREGANVLTF,TGTGCCAGCACTCCTAGAGAGGGGGCCAACGTCCTGACTTTC
NA,TRBJ2-3,TRBV30,few,CAWSEKTLPDTQYF,TGTGCCTGGAGTGAGAAGACATTACCAGATACGCAGTATTTT
TRBD1,TRBJ2-1,TRBV28,NA,CASGLTGGGDEQFF,TGTGCCAGCGGACTGACAGGGGGTGGGGATGAGCAGTTCTTC
NA,TRBJ2-1,TRBV27,NA,CASSSTLGGNNEQFF,TGTGCCAGCAGCTCCACTTTAGGAGGGAACAATGAGCAGTTCTTC
NA,TRBJ2-5,TRBV28,NA,CASSFSRVQETQYF,TGTGCCAGCAGTTTCTCCCGGGTCCAAGAGACCCAGTACTTC
TRBD1,TRBJ2-5,TRBV7-9,few,CASSLEAQGQETQYF,TGTGCCAGCAGCTTAGAGGCACAGGGGCAAGAGACCCAGTACTTC
TRBD1,TRBJ1-5,TRBV18,NA,CASSPEGAPSGPLQHF,TGTGCCAGCTCACCAGAGGGGGCTCCGAGTGGGCCTCTCCAGCATTTT
TRBD2,TRBJ2-7,TRBV10-3,NA,CAIRGSETSGSRNEQYF,TGTGCCATCAGGGGCTCGGAGACTAGCGGGAGTCGGAACGAGCAGTACTTC